A single sample gave rise to the 12 T cell receptor beta chains below, sequenced in a study of identical twins. MiXCR, run by TCRdb on the 5' RACE reads, gives a single entry per CDR3 protein. The repertoire holds about 100,000 distinct CDR3 sequences, 4.5% to 6.5% seen once, with more than 10% in the top ten. The sequenced sample consisted of memory T cells sorted from blood. Source of these receptors: a woman aged 45-60 years in good health.

The rearrangement joins TRBV9 to TRBJ2-5, with TRBD2 matching 9 bases. With 2 bases clipped from V and 2 bases from J, the junction kept 4 bases outside the gene matches. This CDR3 is 15 amino acids long. The germline V gene has CDR1 SGDLS and CDR2 YYNGEE. The CDR3 DNA sequence: TGTGCCAGCAGCGTTAGCGGGGGCCTTCAAGAGACCCAGTACTTC. It is translated as CASSVSGGLQETQYF.

At least ten counts were recorded for this clonotype. V usage is TRBV5-1 and J usage is TRBJ1-4; 7 bases are a match to TRBD1. Germline V gives CDR1 SGHRS, CDR2 YFSETQ. The CDR3 is made up of 16 amino acids. Trimming at V came to 4 bases and at J to 6 bases, leaving 12 bases not matched to a gene. CDR3 sequence reads: CASSPWVGTDYEKLFF. The CDR3 DNA follows: TGCGCCAGCAGCCCTTGGGTCGGGACAGACTATGAAAAACTGTTTTTT.

This clonotype came up many times. J is TRBJ2-3 and V is TRBV12-3 or TRBV12-4; 12 bases are shared with TRBD2. Trimming removed 4 bases from V and 0 bases from J; junction bases left unmatched: 5. This CDR3 has 17 amino acids. This CDR3 reads CASSSRTSGASTDTQYF. Here the CDR3 DNA reads TGTGCCAGCAGTTCACGGACTAGCGGGGCTAGCACAGATACGCAGTATTTT.

In this sample, this clonotype turned up many times. The chain employs TRBV9 and TRBJ1-2, with a tentative D call TRBD1 (6 bases). This CDR3 spans 13 amino acids. V gave up 2 bases and J gave up 6 bases, with 11 bases separating them. Germline CDR1 reads SGDLS; CDR2 reads YYNGEE. The chain's CDR3 is CASSVSGANGYTF. For the CDR3, the DNA is TGTGCCAGCAGCGTGTCAGGGGCGAATGGCTACACCTTC.

The gene calls are TRBV5-6 and TRBJ1-5; TRBD1 aligns across 11 bases. Germline CDR1 SGHDT, CDR2 YYEEEE. The CDR3 has 16 amino acids. Losses at the gene ends were 2 bases for V and 1 base for J; bases not matched to a gene: 2. CDR3 DNA sequence: TGTGCCAGCAGCTTAGGGACAGGGGGGAGCAATCAGCCCCAGCATTTT. It translates to CASSLGTGGSNQPQHF. The variable domain in full, completed from reference TRBV5-6 and TRBJ1-5, reads DAGVTQSPTHLIKTRGQQVTLRCSPKSGHDTVSWYQQALGQGPQFIFQYYEEEERQRGNFPDRFSGHQFPNYSSELNVNALLLGDSALYLCASSLGTGGSNQPQHFGDGTRLSIL.

This clonotype appeared many times. The chain is built from TRBV5-1 and TRBJ2-3, with 12 bases matching TRBD2. Trimming removed 7 bases from V and 0 bases from J; junction bases left unmatched: 3. This CDR3 has 15 residues. Germline CDR1 SGHRS, CDR2 YFSETQ. CDR3 bases: TGCGCCAGCCGAGGGACTAGCGGGAGCACAGATACGCAGTATTTT. As protein: CASRGTSGSTDTQYF.

The table lists this clonotype with many counts. The chain recombines TRBV2 with TRBJ2-2, with D unresolved. The V end lost 8 bases, the J end lost 5 bases, and 6 bases lay between the germline ends. The CDR3 is 11 residues long. Germline V CDR1 and CDR2: SNHLY, FYNNEI. CDR3 protein: CASLVTGELFF. CDR3 coding DNA: TGTGCCAGCCTAGTAACCGGGGAGCTGTTTTTT.

This clonotype showed up many times. The V gene is TRBV5-1, the J gene TRBJ2-3; weak D call: TRBD2 (5 bases). Germline V gene lookup returns CDR1 SGHRS and CDR2 YFSETQ. The V gene lost 6 bases and the J gene lost 3 bases, with 14 bases spanning the gap. This CDR3 is 14 amino acids long. The CDR3, as DNA: TGCGCCAGCAATCGGGAAGGCAAGACAGATACGCAGTATTTT. It codes for CASNREGKTDTQYF.

This clonotype was counted ten times or more. CDR3: CSARDLRDRGVNEQFF. Written as DNA, the CDR3 is TGCAGTGCTAGAGATCTGCGGGACAGGGGTGTTAATGAGCAGTTCTTC. The V and J genes are TRBV20-1 and TRBJ2-1; the match to TRBD1 covers 10 bases. V gave up 0 bases and J gave up 7 bases; unmatched junction bases: 9. This CDR3 has 16 residues. Per germline, CDR1 DFQATT and CDR2 SNEGSKA (reference sequence).

The CDR3 nucleotides are TGTGCCAGCAGTGAAGCCCAGACAGTCGACTATGGCTACACCTTC. This sequence encodes CASSEAQTVDYGYTF. V gene TRBV6-1 combines with J gene TRBJ1-2; possibly TRBD1 for D (5 bases). In germline, CDR1 is MNHNS, CDR2 SASEGT. This CDR3 is 15 amino acids long. V was trimmed by 0 bases and J by 3 bases, leaving 11 bases between them.

The table lists this clonotype with many counts. The genes are TRBV12-3 or TRBV12-4 and TRBJ2-7; the D call may be TRBD1 or TRBD2 (6 bases each). The CDR3 runs 13 residues. The V end was cut by 6 bases, the J end by 2 bases, with 11 bases between. CDR3 DNA: TGTGCCAGCAGCACCGGGGGCCCCTACGAGCAGTACGTC. Translation gives CASSTGGPYEQYV.

In its sample, this clonotype was seen many times. The chain links TRBV28 to TRBJ1-5, with 9 bases that match TRBD1. This CDR3 has 14 residues. Germline V gene data show CDR1 as MDHEN and CDR2 as SYDVKM. The V and J ends lost 6 bases and 7 bases, in that order; junction bases with no gene match: 7. CDR3 region: CASSLGQGKQPQHF. CDR3 sequence (DNA): TGTGCCAGCAGCCTCGGACAGGGGAAACAGCCCCAGCATTTT.